This entry describes one TCR beta chain. No antigen is known for it. The data derive from a study of cytomegalovirus exposure and HLA in healthy donors. PCR involved 60 Vbeta and 13 Jbeta primers. Clones were read by immunoSEQ multiplex PCR, and TCRdb kept only the in-frame ones, dropping some. The repertoire holds around 180,000 clones, with around 80% as singletons. The V gene lost 0 bases and the J gene lost 6 bases, with 14 bases spanning the gap. Germline-derived CDR1 and CDR2 are SGHVS and FNYEAQ. This CDR3 has 15 amino acids. Overall study results and limits: Cytomegalovirus association was assigned to some 160 TCR beta chains. Prior analysis indicated that the majority of TCR beta V segments exhibited productivity approximately 87% or approximately 30% of the time. Analysis was carried out at a later point, and it linked a missense DCLRE1C variant to TCR beta V- and J-gene trimming.

The TCR sequence derives from a man between 35 and 55 years old in good health and CMV-seronegative. The chain employs TRBV7-6 and TRBJ1-1; the D gene is possibly TRBD1 (5 bases). The material sequenced was PBMCs. CDR3 nucleotides: TGTGCCAGCAGCTTAGCAGTCAGGGAAAGGTCTGAAGCTTTCTTT. Amino acid sequence: CASSLAVRERSEAFF.